This is a list of T cell receptor beta chains from one sample in a study of blood T cell repertoires in COVID-19. The repertoire was sequenced with immunoSEQ multiplex PCR; TCRdb's copy has only in-frame clones and lacks some. The sample carries approximately 260,000 clones, 89% recorded once. Sequenced material: peripheral blood. Receptors originate from a woman aged 40 to 50 who had recovered from COVID-19. CDR3s include the opening cysteine and the closing phenylalanine or tryptophan. A D gene is named only where the DNA matches it firmly. Clone size, where shown, is once, few, many, or a class for clones that have expanded.

CDR3nt: TGTGCCAGCTCACCACCGAGGATAGCGGGAACTTACAATGAGCAGTTCTTC
CDR3aa: CASSPPRIAGTYNEQFF
abundance: -
v_gene: TRBV18
d_gene: TRBD2
j_gene: TRBJ2-1

CDR3nt: TGTGCCAGCAGCCAAGTTAGCGGACTGAGCTACAATGAGCAGTTCTTC
CDR3aa: CASSQVSGLSYNEQFF
abundance: -
v_gene: TRBV14
d_gene: -
j_gene: TRBJ2-1

CDR3nt: TGTGCCAGCAGCTTAGCTTCGGACAGGACCTACGAGCAGTACTTC
CDR3aa: CASSLASDRTYEQYF
abundance: medium-sized
v_gene: TRBV7-6
d_gene: TRBD1
j_gene: TRBJ2-7

CDR3nt: TGCGCCAGCAGAGGGACAGGGGACTATGGCTACACCTTC
CDR3aa: CASRGTGDYGYTF
abundance: -
v_gene: TRBV10-2
d_gene: TRBD1
j_gene: TRBJ1-2

CDR3nt: TGTGCCAGCACCTCATACTCCGTTCCTGAAAAACTGTTTTTT
CDR3aa: CASTSYSVPEKLFF
abundance: -
v_gene: TRBV6-5
d_gene: -
j_gene: TRBJ1-4

CDR3nt: TGTGCCAGCAGCTTTACAGGGGAGGAGACCCAGTACTTC
CDR3aa: CASSFTGEETQYF
abundance: -
v_gene: TRBV11-2
d_gene: TRBD1
j_gene: TRBJ2-5

CDR3nt: TGTGCCAGCAGTTCGAATCCACAGGGTAACTATGGCTACACCTTC
CDR3aa: CASSSNPQGNYGYTF
abundance: -
v_gene: TRBV28
d_gene: -
j_gene: TRBJ1-2

CDR3nt: TGTGCCAGCAGCCATAAAATCAGGGGCCTGGGGAGCCAGTACTTC
CDR3aa: CASSHKIRGLGSQYF
abundance: -
v_gene: TRBV14
d_gene: -
j_gene: TRBJ2-5

CDR3nt: TGCGCCAGCAGCGAGGAGACAGGGGGTTGGACCGGGGAGCTGTTTTTT
CDR3aa: CASSEETGGWTGELFF
abundance: few
v_gene: TRBV5-1
d_gene: TRBD1
j_gene: TRBJ2-2

CDR3nt: TGTGCCAGCAGCTCACTAAGACAGGGACTGGCTGGCTACACCTTC
CDR3aa: CASSSLRQGLAGYTF
abundance: once
v_gene: TRBV11-2
d_gene: TRBD1
j_gene: TRBJ1-2

CDR3nt: TGTGCCAGCAGCGTTTTCGAACTAGCGTCGGAGACCCAGTACTTC
CDR3aa: CASSVFELASETQYF
abundance: -
v_gene: TRBV9
d_gene: TRBD2
j_gene: TRBJ2-5

CDR3nt: TGTGCCTGGACTAGCGGGGGGGAGACCCAGTACTTC
CDR3aa: CAWTSGGETQYF
abundance: -
v_gene: TRBV30
d_gene: TRBD2
j_gene: TRBJ2-5

CDR3nt: TGTGCCAGTAGTATAGGTCAGGGGGAGCAGTTCTTC
CDR3aa: CASSIGQGEQFF
abundance: -
v_gene: TRBV19
d_gene: -
j_gene: TRBJ2-1

CDR3nt: TGCGCCAGCAGCTTGGGAGGGGAGGTAGATACGCAGTATTTT
CDR3aa: CASSLGGEVDTQYF
abundance: few
v_gene: TRBV5-1
d_gene: -
j_gene: TRBJ2-3

CDR3nt: TGCAGCGTTGGGCGGGAGAGCAGCACAGATACGCAGTATTTT
CDR3aa: CSVGRESSTDTQYF
abundance: -
v_gene: TRBV29-1
d_gene: TRBD2
j_gene: TRBJ2-3

CDR3nt: TGTGCCATCAGTGACGGACTAGCAGCCACGAACACCGGGGAGCTGTTTTTT
CDR3aa: CAISDGLAATNTGELFF
abundance: -
v_gene: TRBV10-3
d_gene: TRBD2
j_gene: TRBJ2-2

CDR3nt: TGTGCCAGCAGTGTCCTCGGGGGAAGTGGAACCGGGGAGCTGTTTTTT
CDR3aa: CASSVLGGSGTGELFF
abundance: -
v_gene: TRBV2
d_gene: -
j_gene: TRBJ2-2

CDR3nt: TGTGCCAGCAGTCTTTTCAGCACAGATACGCAGTATTTT
CDR3aa: CASSLFSTDTQYF
abundance: -
v_gene: TRBV3-1/TRBV3-2
d_gene: -
j_gene: TRBJ2-3

CDR3nt: TGTGCCACCAGCAGAGATGGCCAGGCCACAACTGGTATAAACATTCAGTACTTC
CDR3aa: CATSRDGQATTGINIQYF
abundance: -
v_gene: TRBV15
d_gene: -
j_gene: TRBJ2-4

CDR3nt: TGCAGCGTCGGACAGGGGGCGACACATGAAGCTTTCTTT
CDR3aa: CSVGQGATHEAFF
abundance: -
v_gene: TRBV29-1
d_gene: TRBD1
j_gene: TRBJ1-1

CDR3nt: TGTGCCAGCACGAGGCGGGCGGACGGGGAGCTGTTTTTT
CDR3aa: CASTRRADGELFF
abundance: -
v_gene: TRBV9
d_gene: -
j_gene: TRBJ2-2

CDR3nt: TGTGCCAGCAGTTTCCCAGGCGCCTCTGACAGGGTCCACCAAGAGACCCAGTACTTC
CDR3aa: CASSFPGASDRVHQETQYF
abundance: -
v_gene: TRBV28
d_gene: TRBD1
j_gene: TRBJ2-5

CDR3nt: TGTGCCAGCAGCCTCCTAGCGGGGGGATACGAGCAGTACTTC
CDR3aa: CASSLLAGGYEQYF
abundance: -
v_gene: TRBV3-1/TRBV3-2
d_gene: TRBD2
j_gene: TRBJ2-7

CDR3nt: TGTGCCAGCAGGGGGGGGCCGGCTTTATCCTACAATGAGCAGTTCTTC
CDR3aa: CASRGGPALSYNEQFF
abundance: -
v_gene: TRBV7-2
d_gene: -
j_gene: TRBJ2-1

CDR3nt: TGCAGCGTTGAAGATGAGGAGAAATACGAGCAGTACTTC
CDR3aa: CSVEDEEKYEQYF
abundance: -
v_gene: TRBV29-1
d_gene: -
j_gene: TRBJ2-7

CDR3nt: TGTGCCAGCAGGGCAGGTCGGGACCTAGGGAGGGAGACCCAGTACTTC
CDR3aa: CASRAGRDLGRETQYF
abundance: -
v_gene: TRBV11-1
d_gene: -
j_gene: TRBJ2-5

CDR3nt: TGTGCCAGCAGTTTTCAACAGGGCTACGAGCAGTACTTC
CDR3aa: CASSFQQGYEQYF
abundance: few
v_gene: TRBV28
d_gene: -
j_gene: TRBJ2-7

CDR3nt: TGTGCCAGCTCACCTGGGACAGGACGCAACACTGAAGCTTTCTTT
CDR3aa: CASSPGTGRNTEAFF
abundance: -
v_gene: TRBV18
d_gene: TRBD1
j_gene: TRBJ1-1

CDR3nt: TGTGCCATCAGTGTAGGAGGGGAGGAGACCCAGTACTTC
CDR3aa: CAISVGGEETQYF
abundance: -
v_gene: TRBV10-3
d_gene: -
j_gene: TRBJ2-5

CDR3nt: TGTGCCACTAGAGGATTGGACAGGGGGCTCCGGGAGCTGTTTTTT
CDR3aa: CATRGLDRGLRELFF
abundance: -
v_gene: TRBV19
d_gene: TRBD1
j_gene: TRBJ2-2

CDR3nt: TGTGCCAGCAGCGTAGGGTCTAGCGGGGCCCAAGAGACCCAGTACTTC
CDR3aa: CASSVGSSGAQETQYF
abundance: -
v_gene: TRBV9
d_gene: TRBD2
j_gene: TRBJ2-5

CDR3nt: TGTGCCAGCAGTTACTCGATCTCCTACCCCTACGAGCAGTACTTC
CDR3aa: CASSYSISYPYEQYF
abundance: -
v_gene: TRBV6-5
d_gene: -
j_gene: TRBJ2-7

CDR3nt: TGCGCCAGCAGCTTATCTAGCGGGGTTTATGAGCAGTACTTC
CDR3aa: CASSLSSGVYEQYF
abundance: -
v_gene: TRBV5-1
d_gene: TRBD2
j_gene: TRBJ2-7

CDR3nt: TGTGCCAGCAGTTCGTCCGGGACATTATTAACCTACACCTTC
CDR3aa: CASSSSGTLLTYTF
abundance: -
v_gene: TRBV28
d_gene: -
j_gene: TRBJ1-2

CDR3nt: TGTGCCACCAGTGACCCTTCGGGTCAGGGGGACCAGTACTTC
CDR3aa: CATSDPSGQGDQYF
abundance: -
v_gene: TRBV24-1
d_gene: TRBD1
j_gene: TRBJ2-5

CDR3nt: TGCAGCGTTGAAGATTGGGACAGGGATGGAGATACGCAGTATTTT
CDR3aa: CSVEDWDRDGDTQYF
abundance: -
v_gene: TRBV29-1
d_gene: TRBD1
j_gene: TRBJ2-3

CDR3nt: TGTGCCAGTAGTATGACAGGGGCTCAGCCCCAGCATTTT
CDR3aa: CASSMTGAQPQHF
abundance: -
v_gene: TRBV19
d_gene: TRBD1
j_gene: TRBJ1-5

CDR3nt: TGTGCCAGCAGTTGGGAAGGACAGGGGAAGAACTATGGCTACACCTTC
CDR3aa: CASSWEGQGKNYGYTF
abundance: -
v_gene: TRBV28
d_gene: TRBD1
j_gene: TRBJ1-2

CDR3nt: TGTGCCAGCAGTGGACAGACGATGGGTGAGCAGTTCTTC
CDR3aa: CASSGQTMGEQFF
abundance: -
v_gene: TRBV2
d_gene: -
j_gene: TRBJ2-1

CDR3nt: TGCGCCAGCAGTTTAGAGCAGGGGCAAGAAAGCAATCAGCCCCAGCATTTT
CDR3aa: CASSLEQGQESNQPQHF
abundance: -
v_gene: TRBV23-1
d_gene: -
j_gene: TRBJ1-5

CDR3nt: TGCGCCAGCAGCTTGGAAATTCAACGGGACAGGGAAGCTTTCTTT
CDR3aa: CASSLEIQRDREAFF
abundance: -
v_gene: TRBV5-1
d_gene: TRBD1
j_gene: TRBJ1-1

CDR3nt: TGTGCCAGTAGTATAGATCAGGGGCGGATACAGATCTCACCCCTCCACTTT
CDR3aa: CASSIDQGRIQISPLHF
abundance: -
v_gene: TRBV19
d_gene: -
j_gene: TRBJ1-6

CDR3nt: TGTGCCAGCAGTTTTTCGGGACGGGGGGCGACCCAGTACTTC
CDR3aa: CASSFSGRGATQYF
abundance: -
v_gene: TRBV28
d_gene: -
j_gene: TRBJ2-5

CDR3nt: TGTGCCAGCAGCCAAGATTCCCTAGCGGGGGGACTCACAGATACGCAGTATTTT
CDR3aa: CASSQDSLAGGLTDTQYF
abundance: -
v_gene: TRBV3-1/TRBV3-2
d_gene: TRBD2
j_gene: TRBJ2-3

CDR3nt: TGTGCCAGCAGCCTGAGGTTCACAGATACGCAGTATTTT
CDR3aa: CASSLRFTDTQYF
abundance: -
v_gene: TRBV5-4
d_gene: -
j_gene: TRBJ2-3

CDR3nt: TGTGCCAGTAGTACTCCCCCCAGGGTCTCTGGAAACACCATATATTTT
CDR3aa: CASSTPPRVSGNTIYF
abundance: -
v_gene: TRBV19
d_gene: -
j_gene: TRBJ1-3

CDR3nt: TGTGCCAGCAGTGCACAGTCTACAGGGGGGGAGCAGTTCTTC
CDR3aa: CASSAQSTGGEQFF
abundance: -
v_gene: TRBV2
d_gene: TRBD1
j_gene: TRBJ2-1

CDR3nt: TGTGCCAGCAGCCAAGGTTGGACAGGAGCCTACGAGCAGTACTTC
CDR3aa: CASSQGWTGAYEQYF
abundance: -
v_gene: TRBV3-1/TRBV3-2
d_gene: TRBD1
j_gene: TRBJ2-7

CDR3nt: TGTGCCAGCAGTGCTCCCCGGCCGGGACAGGGGGTAGGCTATGGCTACACCTTC
CDR3aa: CASSAPRPGQGVGYGYTF
abundance: -
v_gene: TRBV6-1
d_gene: TRBD1
j_gene: TRBJ1-2

CDR3nt: TGCGCCAGCAGCTTGGCAGGGGGCGGAGAAAAACTGTTTTTT
CDR3aa: CASSLAGGGEKLFF
abundance: -
v_gene: TRBV5-1
d_gene: TRBD1
j_gene: TRBJ1-4

CDR3nt: TGCGCCAGCAGCTACCTTCGACTAGCGGGAGGGAGGGGGAGCACAGATACGCAGTATTTT
CDR3aa: CASSYLRLAGGRGSTDTQYF
abundance: -
v_gene: TRBV5-1
d_gene: TRBD2
j_gene: TRBJ2-3

CDR3nt: TGTGCCAGCAGCCAAGATCATTCGGACTACTCACCCCTCCACTTT
CDR3aa: CASSQDHSDYSPLHF
abundance: -
v_gene: TRBV4-2
d_gene: -
j_gene: TRBJ1-6